The T cell receptor beta chain described here comes from a study of CD4 T cells in relation to SARS-CoV-2 and coronaviruses. Some clones are missing from TCRdb's copy, which holds only in-frame ones; the method was immunoSEQ multiplex PCR. The sample carries about 43,000 clones, 82% recorded once. The CDR3 runs to 16 residues. Germline V gene sequence: CDR1 SGHAT, CDR2 FQNNGV. J gave up 2 bases and V 5 bases, and 6 bases lay outside the gene matches. Sorted naive or memory CD4+ cells met CEF peptides for about 10 days. As regards this clone: The antigen is undetermined.

The chain uses TRBV11-2 and TRBJ2-3; TRBD2 agrees at 11 bases. The TCR sequence derives from an adult with COVID-19. Sequencing was carried out using naive CD4+ T cells from PBMCs, cultured in vitro. Subset: naive CD4+ T cells isolated by negative enrichment. This CDR3 is CASSKRGLADTDTQYF. DNA of the CDR3: TGTGCCAGCAGCAAGAGGGGACTAGCGGACACAGATACGCAGTATTTT.